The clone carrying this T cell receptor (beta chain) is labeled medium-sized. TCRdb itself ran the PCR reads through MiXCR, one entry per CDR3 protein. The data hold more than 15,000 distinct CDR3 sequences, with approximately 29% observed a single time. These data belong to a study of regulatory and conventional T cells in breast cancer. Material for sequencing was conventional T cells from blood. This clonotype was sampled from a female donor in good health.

CDR3 nucleotide sequence: TGTGCCATGCTAGACGGGGGGTTCTACAATGAGCAGTTCTTC. Amino acid sequence: CAMLDGGFYNEQFF. The chain recombines TRBV11-3 with TRBJ2-1, with TRBD2 matching 7 bases. Germline CDR1 and CDR2: SGHNT and YENEEA. Unmatched junction bases numbered 9, after V lost 10 bases and J lost 3 bases. The CDR3 totals 14 residues.